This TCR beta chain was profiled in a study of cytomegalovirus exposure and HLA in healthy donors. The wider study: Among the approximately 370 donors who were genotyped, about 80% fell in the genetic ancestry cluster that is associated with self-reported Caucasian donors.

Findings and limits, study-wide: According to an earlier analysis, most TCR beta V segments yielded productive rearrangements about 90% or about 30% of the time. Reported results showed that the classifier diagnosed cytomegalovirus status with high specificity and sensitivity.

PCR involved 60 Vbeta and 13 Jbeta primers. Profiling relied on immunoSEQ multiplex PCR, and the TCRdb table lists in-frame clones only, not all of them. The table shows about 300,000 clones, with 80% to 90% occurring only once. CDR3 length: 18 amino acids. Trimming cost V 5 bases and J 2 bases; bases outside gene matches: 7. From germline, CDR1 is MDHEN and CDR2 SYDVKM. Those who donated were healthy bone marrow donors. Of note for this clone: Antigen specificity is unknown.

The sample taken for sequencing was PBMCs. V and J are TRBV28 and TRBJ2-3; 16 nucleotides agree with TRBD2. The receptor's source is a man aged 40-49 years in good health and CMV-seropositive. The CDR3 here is CASSLEGLAGGPTDTQYF. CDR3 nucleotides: TGTGCCAGCAGTCTTGAGGGACTAGCGGGAGGGCCCACAGATACGCAGTATTTT.